The 29 T cell receptor beta chains listed next were all sequenced from one sample in a study of patients and donors after allogeneic stem cell transplantation. MiXCR was run by TCRdb on the RT-PCR reads, yielding one entry per CDR3 protein. The table has some 230,000 distinct CDR3 sequences, roughly 15% seen once; the top ten hold 11%. Sequencing used blood, either unsorted or a sorted T cell fraction (not recorded which). The receptors come from a human donor who was either an allogeneic HSCT recipient or a stem cell or donor lymphocyte infusion donor (not recorded which). It is not recorded whose cells these are; they may come from a transplant donor.

V and J are TRBV4-2 and TRBJ2-3; the match to TRBD2 covers 8 bases. The CDR3 has 17 residues. Germline loops: CDR1 LGHNA, CDR2 YNFKEQ. The V gene end was trimmed by 0 bases and the J gene end by 7 bases; junction bases not matched to a gene: 12. CDR3 sequence: CASSQEDWRLASHTQYF. The CDR3 DNA follows: TGTGCCAGCAGCCAAGAAGATTGGCGACTAGCGTCGCATACGCAGTATTTT.

A few counts support this clonotype. The chain joins TRBV11-1 to TRBJ2-2, with 10 bases lining up with TRBD1. This CDR3 comprises 18 residues. CDR1 and CDR2 from the germline V gene are SGHAT and FQDESV (reference sequence). The ends lost 4 bases at V and 1 base at J; junction bases unmatched: 9. The CDR3: CASSSMGQGLGNTGELFF. In DNA, the CDR3 is TGTGCCAGCAGCTCCATGGGACAGGGGTTGGGGAACACCGGGGAGCTGTTTTTT.

This clonotype was found many times. CDR3 sequence reads: CSGALGGDGYTF. The CDR3 nucleotides are TGCAGCGGGGCCCTAGGGGGCGATGGCTACACCTTC. The chain couples TRBV29-1 to TRBJ1-2; 7 bases fit TRBD1. Germline V CDR1 and CDR2: SQVTM, ANQGSEA. CDR3 size: 12 residues. V dropped 7 bases and J dropped 6; count of bases not matched to a gene: 8. Complete variable domain (other parts from reference TRBV29-1 and TRBJ1-2): SAVISQKPSRDICQRGTSLTIQCQVDSQVTMMFWYRQQPGQSLTLIATANQGSEATYESGFVIDKFPISRPNLTFSTLTVSNMSPEDSSIYLCSGALGGDGYTFGSGTRLTVV.

The genes are TRBV5-5 and TRBJ1-5; no firm D call. Germline V gene sequence: CDR1 SGHKS, CDR2 YYEKEE (reference sequence). The CDR3 totals 15 residues. The germline V and J ends were trimmed by 6 bases and 3 bases, with 16 bases remaining between them. The CDR3 region is CASTPGEQNNQPQHF. DNA for the CDR3: TGTGCCAGCACCCCTGGGGAACAAAACAATCAGCCCCAGCATTTT. Full variable domain (outside the CDR3, taken from reference TRBV5-5 and TRBJ1-5): DAGVTQSPTHLIKTRGQQVTLRCSPISGHKSVSWYQQVLGQGPQFIFQYYEKEERGRGNFPDRFSARQFPNYSSELNVNALLLGDSALYLCASTPGEQNNQPQHFGDGTRLSIL.

This clonotype was recorded a few times. V and J are TRBV10-3 and TRBJ1-3; 8 nucleotides line up with TRBD1. The germline gives CDR1 ENHRY, CDR2 SYGVKD. V shed 3 bases, J shed 1 base, and the junction held 2 bases outside the gene matches. The CDR3 has 15 residues. CDR3 sequence reads: CAISDGTGSGNTIYF. Written as DNA, the CDR3 is TGTGCCATCAGTGACGGGACAGGTTCTGGAAACACCATATATTTT.

This clonotype was seen a few times. The chain links TRBV5-1 to TRBJ2-7; a weak D match, TRBD1 (5 bases). The V end lost 4 bases, the J end lost 1 base, and 12 bases lay between the germline ends. CDR1 SGHRS and CDR2 YFSETQ come from the germline V gene. The CDR3 consists of 14 residues. For the CDR3, the DNA is TGCGCCAGCAGCCCCTTGGGGCCTTCCTACGAGCAGTACTTC. This encodes CASSPLGPSYEQYF.

The DNA for the CDR3 is TGCAGTGCAAATAGCGGGACCGTAAAAGAGACCCAGTACTTC. This encodes CSANSGTVKETQYF. The rearrangement uses TRBV20-1 and TRBJ2-5; the match to TRBD2 covers 8 bases. After removal of 6 bases from V and 3 bases from J, the junction contained 9 bases not matched to a gene. Germline CDR1 is DFQATT and CDR2 is SNEGSKA (reference sequence). The length of the CDR3 is 14 residues.

This clonotype was detected a few times. This chain uses TRBV30 with TRBJ1-1; no clear D gene. Germline CDR1 reads GTSNPN; CDR2 reads SVGIG (reference sequence). V was cut by 0 bases and J by 4 bases, with 3 bases left in between. The CDR3 is 11 amino acids. The CDR3, as DNA: TGTGCCTGGAGTGTACTCACTGAAGCTTTCTTT. Translating it yields CAWSVLTEAFF.

This sequence joins TRBV5-4 and TRBJ2-2; 8 bases map to TRBD1. Germline CDR1 and CDR2: SGHNT and YYREEE (reference sequence). This CDR3 is 14 amino acids long. After removal of 2 bases from V and 7 bases from J, the junction contained 4 bases not matched to a gene. The CDR3 is CASSFNRGNGELFF. The DNA of the CDR3 is TGTGCCAGCAGCTTCAACAGGGGGAACGGGGAGCTGTTTTTT.

This clonotype came up a few times. J is TRBJ1-3 and V is TRBV25-1; 9 bases map to TRBD1. The trim removed 6 bases at V and 4 bases at J, leaving 4 bases unmatched. The CDR3 covers 14 residues. CDR1 and CDR2 from the germline V gene are MGHDK and SYGVNS. The CDR3 here is CASRPGTGGNTIYF. The CDR3 DNA sequence: TGTGCCAGCAGACCCGGGACAGGGGGAAACACCATATATTTT.

Many counts were recorded for this clonotype. The V gene is TRBV18, the J gene TRBJ2-2, with D possibly TRBD1 on 6 matching bases. The CDR3 length is 14 residues. V shed 2 bases and J shed 5 bases, with 9 bases lying between them. The germline CDR1 and CDR2 sequences are KGHSH and LQKENI. The CDR3 spells CASSPGQPTGELFF. The CDR3 DNA reads TGTGCCAGCTCACCAGGACAGCCTACCGGGGAGCTGTTTTTT.

In DNA, the CDR3 is TGCAGTGCCCCGGCCAGGGCGAACTATGGCTACACCTTC. Translation gives CSAPARANYGYTF. This chain connects TRBV20-1 to TRBJ1-2; the D gene is possibly TRBD1 (5 bases). Between the trimmed V and J ends, which lost 6 bases and 2 bases, there was a span of 13 bases. This CDR3 has 13 amino acids. Germline V CDR1 and CDR2: DFQATT, SNEGSKA (reference sequence).

This clonotype was found many times. This sequence joins TRBV5-1 and TRBJ2-2; 12 bases agree with TRBD1. J lost 1 base, V lost 4 bases, and 5 bases had no gene match. The CDR3 is 17 residues long. Germline V gene lookup returns CDR1 SGHRS and CDR2 YFSETQ. In DNA, the CDR3 is TGCGCCAGCAGCCCCGGGACAGGGGGCGTGAACACCGGGGAGCTGTTTTTT. Protein product: CASSPGTGGVNTGELFF.

There are a few counts of this clonotype. This chain connects TRBV7-8 to TRBJ2-7, with 7 nucleotides matching TRBD2. V lost 5 bases to trimming and J lost 0 bases; unmatched junction nucleotides: 7. CDR3 length: 15 amino acids. Germline CDR1 SGHVS, CDR2 FQNEAQ. CDR3 sequence (DNA): TGTGCCAGCAGCCCTTGGGGGGGTAGCTCCTACGAGCAGTACTTC. Protein: CASSPWGGSSYEQYF.

With respect to this clonotype: Its ends do not fully match the called genes, so a read error is possible. The gene calls are TRBV7-9 and TRBJ1-1; no firm D call. This CDR3 spans 15 amino acids. Per germline, CDR1 SEHNR and CDR2 FQNEAQ (reference sequence). The CDR3 DNA reads TGTGCCAGCAGCTTAGATCGGGGTACGAACACTGAAACTTTCTTT. Translation: CASSLDRGTNTETFF.

The V call is TRBV5-1, the J call TRBJ2-7; 12 nucleotides agree with TRBD2. The CDR3 loop spans 15 amino acids. The V gene's germline CDR1 is SGHRS and CDR2 YFSETQ. After removal of 3 bases from V and 7 bases from J, the junction contained 8 bases not matched to a gene. CDR3 amino acids: CASSWTSGVRGEQYF. The CDR3 DNA follows: TGCGCCAGCAGCTGGACTAGCGGGGTGAGAGGGGAGCAGTACTTC.

On this clonotype: This CDR3 fails to terminate in the conserved phenylalanine or tryptophan, so it likely reflects a read error. V usage is TRBV6-2 or TRBV6-3 and J usage is TRBJ1-6; D possibly corresponds to TRBD1 (6 bases). V lost 5 bases and J 8 bases, leaving 19 bases between the germline ends. This CDR3 has 16 amino acids. The germline gives CDR1 MNHEY, CDR2 SVGEGT. In DNA, the CDR3 is TGTGCCAGCAGTCGGTCCGGGACACCGGGGGATTCACCCCTCCACCTT. Translation: CASSRSGTPGDSPLHL.

The gene calls are TRBV3-1 and TRBJ2-7; maybe TRBD1 (5 bases). This CDR3 is 13 amino acids long. Germline V gives CDR1 LGHDT, CDR2 YNNKEL (reference sequence). V was cut by 7 bases and J by 5 bases, with 15 bases left in between. CDR3 DNA: TGTGCCAGCAATAAAGGCAGGGCCAACGAGCAGTACTTC. Protein: CASNKGRANEQYF.

The rearrangement links TRBV7-9 to TRBJ1-1; D remains ambiguous. CDR1 and CDR2 (germline): SEHNR, FQNEAQ (reference sequence). V was pared by 2 bases and J by 4 bases, with 14 bases between. This CDR3 contains 15 residues. CDR3 loop: CASSLLSFRGTEAFF. In DNA form, the CDR3 reads TGTGCCAGCAGCTTACTAAGCTTTCGCGGCACTGAAGCTTTCTTT.

The CDR3 protein is CASSSQGGANNEQFF. In nucleotides, the CDR3 is TGTGCCAGCAGCTCACAGGGGGGGGCGAACAATGAGCAGTTCTTC. This rearrangement joins TRBV7-9 to TRBJ2-1, with D tentatively TRBD1 (8 bases). Germline CDR1 SEHNR, CDR2 FQNEAQ (reference sequence). The CDR3 covers 15 residues. V shed 4 bases and J shed 5 bases, with 15 bases lying between them. The full variable domain, in which reference TRBV7-9 and TRBJ2-1 provide the parts outside the CDR3, is DTGVSQNPRHKITKRGQNVTFRCDPISEHNRLYWYRQTLGQGPEFLTYFQNEAQLEKSRLLSDRFSAERPKGSFSTLEIQRTEQGDSAMYLCASSSQGGANNEQFFGPGTRLTVL.

This clonotype has a count of ten or more. V gene TRBV5-8 combines with J gene TRBJ1-1; TRBD1 aligns across 7 bases. The germline V gene encodes CDR1 SGHTS and CDR2 YDEGEE. V shed 0 bases and J 10 bases; nucleotides not matched to a gene: 15. The CDR3 runs 16 residues. The CDR3 nucleotides are TGTGCCAGCAGCTTGGACTTGCGACAGGGCGAAAGGGGAGCTTTCTTT. Translation: CASSLDLRQGERGAFF.

This clonotype was counted ten times or more. The chain is built from TRBV29-1 and TRBJ2-5; no definite D call. In germline, CDR1 is SQVTM, CDR2 ANQGSEA. The CDR3 is made up of 12 amino acids. Deletions cut 7 bases from V and 4 bases from J, with 13 bases between. In DNA form, the CDR3 reads TGCAGCGATAACAGCGAAACAGAGACCCAGTACTTC. It encodes CSDNSETETQYF.

The J gene is TRBJ2-7, the V gene TRBV9; maybe TRBD1 (6 bases). V dropped 4 bases and J dropped 7 bases, with 15 bases sitting between them. In germline, CDR1 is SGDLS, CDR2 YYNGEE. The CDR3 has 13 residues. Here the CDR3 reads CASSPVGAGEQYF. In DNA, the CDR3 is TGTGCCAGCAGCCCCGTGGGGGCAGGAGAGCAGTACTTC.

This clonotype was detected a few times. The chain employs TRBV7-2 and TRBJ2-2, with 8 bases identical to TRBD2. J was trimmed by 6 bases and V by 1 base; bases with no gene match: 7. The V gene's germline CDR1 is SGHTA and CDR2 FQGNSA. The CDR3 covers 16 residues. The CDR3 DNA follows: TGTGCCAGCAGCTTAGTAGTTAGCGGGGTATCCGGGGAGCTGTTTTTT. Translated, it gives CASSLVVSGVSGELFF.

A few counts support this clonotype. This chain connects TRBV5-1 to TRBJ1-1; D is unresolved. Per the germline V gene, CDR1 is SGHRS and CDR2 is YFSETQ. V gave up 4 bases and J gave up 3 bases, with 7 bases separating them. This CDR3 is 12 amino acids long. The CDR3 DNA reads TGCGCCAGCAGCGGCCAGCACACTGAAGCTTTCTTT. This translates into CASSGQHTEAFF. Based on the CDR3 plus reference TRBV5-1 and TRBJ1-1, the full variable domain is KAGVTQTPRYLIKTRGQQVTLSCSPISGHRSVSWYQQTPGQGLQFLFEYFSETQRNKGNFPGRFSGRQFSNSRSEMNVSTLELGDSALYLCASSGQHTEAFFGQGTRLTVV.

This clonotype occurred many times. The chain links TRBV13 to TRBJ2-6; no clear D. From germline, CDR1 is PRHDT and CDR2 FYEKMQ (reference sequence). The CDR3 contains 15 residues. The germline V and J ends were trimmed by 1 base and 1 base, with 5 bases remaining between them. The CDR3 protein is CASSLELSGANVLTF. The CDR3 DNA sequence: TGTGCCAGCAGCTTAGAATTGTCTGGGGCCAACGTCCTGACTTTC. The complete variable domain, with remaining parts taken from reference TRBV13 and TRBJ2-6, reads AAGVIQSPRHLIKEKRETATLKCYPIPRHDTVYWYQQGPGQDPQFLISFYEKMQSDKGSIPDRFSAQQFSDYHSELNMSSLELGDSALYFCASSLELSGANVLTFGAGSRLTVL.

This sequence joins TRBV6-1 and TRBJ2-7; TRBD1 agrees at 7 bases. The CDR3 spans 15 residues. V shed 6 bases, J shed 5 bases, and the junction held 13 bases outside the gene matches. Germline V gene sequence: CDR1 MNHNS, CDR2 SASEGT. As DNA, the CDR3 is TGTGCCAGCAGCTCGACAGGGAGTGGGAACCACGAGCAGTACTTC. It codes for CASSSTGSGNHEQYF.

This clonotype was counted a few times. V usage is TRBV29-1 and J usage is TRBJ1-1; D is undetermined. The CDR3 runs to 14 residues. CDR1 and CDR2 (germline): SQVTM, ANQGSEA. With 5 bases removed from V and 0 bases from J, the gap between germline ends came to 13 bases. In DNA form, the CDR3 reads TGCAGCGTTTACCTCCGTACTATGAACACTGAAGCTTTCTTT. This translates into CSVYLRTMNTEAFF.

This clonotype was detected many times. The chain employs TRBV24-1 and TRBJ2-3; 8 positions match TRBD1. CDR1 and CDR2 (germline): KGHDR, SFDVKD. V gave up 4 bases and J gave up 2 bases; unmatched junction bases: 4. CDR3 size: 15 residues. The CDR3 nucleotides read TGTGCCACCAGTGAAGGACAGGGTATCACAGATACGCAGTATTTT. It specifies CATSEGQGITDTQYF.